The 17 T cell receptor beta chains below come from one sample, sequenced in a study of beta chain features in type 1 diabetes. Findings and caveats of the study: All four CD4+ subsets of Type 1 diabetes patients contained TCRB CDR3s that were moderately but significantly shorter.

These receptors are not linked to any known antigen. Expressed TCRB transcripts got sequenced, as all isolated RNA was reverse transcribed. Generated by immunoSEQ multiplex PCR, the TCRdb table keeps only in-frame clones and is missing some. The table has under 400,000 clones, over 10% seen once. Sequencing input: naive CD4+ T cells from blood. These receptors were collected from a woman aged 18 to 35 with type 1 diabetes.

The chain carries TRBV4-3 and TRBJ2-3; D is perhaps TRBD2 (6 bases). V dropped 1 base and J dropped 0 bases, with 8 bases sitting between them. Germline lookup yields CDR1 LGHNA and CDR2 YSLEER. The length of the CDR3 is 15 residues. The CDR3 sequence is CASSQAGTSTDTQYF. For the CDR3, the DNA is TGCGCCAGCAGCCAAGCGGGGACTAGCACAGATACGCAGTATTTT.

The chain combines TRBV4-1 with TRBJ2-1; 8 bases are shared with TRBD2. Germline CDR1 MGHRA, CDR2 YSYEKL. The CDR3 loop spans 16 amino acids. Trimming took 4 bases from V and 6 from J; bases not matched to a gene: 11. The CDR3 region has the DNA TGCGCCAGCAGCCCCGCAGCGGGAGCCCATCGCAATGAGCAGTTCTTC. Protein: CASSPAAGAHRNEQFF.

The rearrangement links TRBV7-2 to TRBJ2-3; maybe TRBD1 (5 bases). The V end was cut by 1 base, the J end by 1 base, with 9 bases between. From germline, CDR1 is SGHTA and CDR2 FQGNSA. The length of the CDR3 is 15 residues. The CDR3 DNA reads TGTGCCAGCAGCTTAGAGGCCAGGGGCACAGATACGCAGTATTTT. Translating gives CASSLEARGTDTQYF.

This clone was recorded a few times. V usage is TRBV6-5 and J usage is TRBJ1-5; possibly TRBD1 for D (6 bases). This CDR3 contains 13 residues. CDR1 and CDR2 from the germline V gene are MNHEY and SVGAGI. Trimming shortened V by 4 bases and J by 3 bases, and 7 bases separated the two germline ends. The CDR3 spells CASSWGPNQPQHF. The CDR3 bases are TGTGCCAGCAGTTGGGGGCCCAATCAGCCCCAGCATTTT.

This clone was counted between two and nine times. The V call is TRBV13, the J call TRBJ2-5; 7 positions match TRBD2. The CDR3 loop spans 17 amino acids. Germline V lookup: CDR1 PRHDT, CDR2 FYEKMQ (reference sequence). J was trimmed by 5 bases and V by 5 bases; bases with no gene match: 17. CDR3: CASSTPHGRGRGETQYF. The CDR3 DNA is TGTGCCAGCAGCACCCCCCATGGGAGGGGCCGCGGGGAGACCCAGTACTTC.

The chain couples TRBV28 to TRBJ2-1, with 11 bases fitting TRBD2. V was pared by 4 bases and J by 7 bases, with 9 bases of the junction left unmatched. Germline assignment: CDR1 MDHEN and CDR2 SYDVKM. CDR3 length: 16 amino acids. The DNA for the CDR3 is TGTGCCAGCAGTTCCTTACTAGCGGGAGTGCGGAATGAGCAGTTCTTC. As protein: CASSSLLAGVRNEQFF.

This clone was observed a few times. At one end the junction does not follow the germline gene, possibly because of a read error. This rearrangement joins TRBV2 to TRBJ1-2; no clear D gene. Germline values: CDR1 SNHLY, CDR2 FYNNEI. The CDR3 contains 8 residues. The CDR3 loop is CASTSDLF. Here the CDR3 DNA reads TGTGCCAGCACGTCAGATCTCTTC.

The CDR3 sequence is CASSEEGEQYF. The CDR3, as DNA: TGCGCCAGCAGCGAGGAGGGGGAGCAGTACTTC. The gene calls are TRBV5-1 and TRBJ2-7; tentatively, D is TRBD2 (6 bases). This CDR3 is 11 amino acids long. CDR1 is SGHRS and CDR2 is YFSETQ in the germline V gene. V was pared by 4 bases and J by 7 bases, with 9 bases between.

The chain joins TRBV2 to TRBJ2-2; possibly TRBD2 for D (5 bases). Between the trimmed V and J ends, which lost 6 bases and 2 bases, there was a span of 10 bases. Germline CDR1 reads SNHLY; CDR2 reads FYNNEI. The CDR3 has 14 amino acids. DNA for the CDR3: TGTGCCAGCAGGGCCGGGATCAACACCGGGGAGCTGTTTTTT. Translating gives CASRAGINTGELFF.

The CDR3 is CASSQDQGRRKLFF. Written as DNA, the CDR3 is TGCGCCAGCAGCCAAGATCAGGGCAGGCGAAAACTGTTTTTT. The genes are TRBV4-3 and TRBJ1-4, with D perhaps TRBD1 (5 bases). Trimming left V 0 bases short and J 10 bases short, with 12 bases between. The CDR3 loop spans 14 amino acids. The V gene's germline CDR1 is LGHNA and CDR2 YSLEER.

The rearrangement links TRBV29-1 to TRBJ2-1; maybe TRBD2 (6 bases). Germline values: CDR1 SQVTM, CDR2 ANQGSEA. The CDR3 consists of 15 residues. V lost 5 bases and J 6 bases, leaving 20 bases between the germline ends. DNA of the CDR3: TGCAGCGTTTACGGGGCCGGGACTTATACCAATGAGCAGTTCTTC. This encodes CSVYGAGTYTNEQFF.

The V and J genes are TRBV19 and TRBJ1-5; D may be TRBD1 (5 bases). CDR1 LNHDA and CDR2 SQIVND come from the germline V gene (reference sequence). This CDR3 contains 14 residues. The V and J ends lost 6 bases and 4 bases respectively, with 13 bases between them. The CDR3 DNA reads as TGTGCCAGTAGCCGGGGGACGATAAATCAGCCCCAGCATTTT. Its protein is CASSRGTINQPQHF. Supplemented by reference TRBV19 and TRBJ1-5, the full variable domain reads DGGITQSPKYLFRKEGQNVTLSCEQNLNHDAMYWYRQDPGQGLRLIYYSQIVNDFQKGDIAEGYSVSREKKESFPLTVTSAQKNPTAFYLCASSRGTINQPQHFGDGTRLSIL.

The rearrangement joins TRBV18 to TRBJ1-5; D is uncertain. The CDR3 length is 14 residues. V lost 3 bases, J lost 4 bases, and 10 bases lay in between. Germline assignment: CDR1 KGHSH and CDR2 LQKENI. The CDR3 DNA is TGTGCCAGCTCACCGCTTAACCAGAATCAGCCCCAGCATTTT. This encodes CASSPLNQNQPQHF.

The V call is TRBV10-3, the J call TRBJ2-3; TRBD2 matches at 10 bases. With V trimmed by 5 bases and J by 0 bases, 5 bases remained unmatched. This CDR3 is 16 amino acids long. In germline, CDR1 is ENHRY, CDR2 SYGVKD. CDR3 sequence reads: CAISRTSGFSTDTQYF. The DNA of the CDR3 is TGTGCCATCAGTCGGACTAGCGGATTTAGCACAGATACGCAGTATTTT.

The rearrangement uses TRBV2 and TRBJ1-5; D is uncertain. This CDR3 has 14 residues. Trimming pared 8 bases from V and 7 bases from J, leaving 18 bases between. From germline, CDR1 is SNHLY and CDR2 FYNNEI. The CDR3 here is CASGSQRTGQPQHF. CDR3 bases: TGTGCCAGCGGTTCCCAAAGGACGGGGCAGCCCCAGCATTTT.

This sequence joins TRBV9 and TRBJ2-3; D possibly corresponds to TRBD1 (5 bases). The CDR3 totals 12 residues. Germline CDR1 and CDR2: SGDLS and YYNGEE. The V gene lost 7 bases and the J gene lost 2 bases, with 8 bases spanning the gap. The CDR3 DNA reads TGTGCCAGCCAAGGGGCCACAGATACGCAGTATTTT. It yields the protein CASQGATDTQYF.

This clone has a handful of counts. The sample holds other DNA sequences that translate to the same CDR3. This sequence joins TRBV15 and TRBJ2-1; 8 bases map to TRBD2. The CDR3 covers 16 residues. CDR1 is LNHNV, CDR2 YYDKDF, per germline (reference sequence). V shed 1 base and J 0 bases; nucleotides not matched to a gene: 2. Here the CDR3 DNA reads TGTGCCACCAGCAGAGGCGGGGGGAGCTCCTACAATGAGCAGTTCTTC. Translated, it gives CATSRGGGSSYNEQFF.